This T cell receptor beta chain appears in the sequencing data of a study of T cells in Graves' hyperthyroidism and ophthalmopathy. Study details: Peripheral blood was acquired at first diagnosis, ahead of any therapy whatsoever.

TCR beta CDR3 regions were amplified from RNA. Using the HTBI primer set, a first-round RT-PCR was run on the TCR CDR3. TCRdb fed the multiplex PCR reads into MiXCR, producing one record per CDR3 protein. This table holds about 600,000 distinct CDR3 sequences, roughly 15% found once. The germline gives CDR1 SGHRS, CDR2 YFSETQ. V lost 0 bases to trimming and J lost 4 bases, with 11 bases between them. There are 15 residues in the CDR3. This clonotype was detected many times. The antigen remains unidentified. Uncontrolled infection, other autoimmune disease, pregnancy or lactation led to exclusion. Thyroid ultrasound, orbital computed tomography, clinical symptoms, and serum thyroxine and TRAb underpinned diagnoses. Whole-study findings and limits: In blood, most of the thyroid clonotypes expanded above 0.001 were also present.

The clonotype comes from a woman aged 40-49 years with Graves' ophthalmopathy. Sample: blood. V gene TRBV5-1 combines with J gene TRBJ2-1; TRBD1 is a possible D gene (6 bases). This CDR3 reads CASSLAGVWYNEQFF. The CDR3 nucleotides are TGCGCCAGCAGCTTGGCAGGGGTCTGGTACAATGAGCAGTTCTTC. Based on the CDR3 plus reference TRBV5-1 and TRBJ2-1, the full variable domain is KAGVTQTPRYLIKTRGQQVTLSCSPISGHRSVSWYQQTPGQGLQFLFEYFSETQRNKGNFPGRFSGRQFSNSRSEMNVSTLELGDSALYLCASSLAGVWYNEQFFGPGTRLTVL.